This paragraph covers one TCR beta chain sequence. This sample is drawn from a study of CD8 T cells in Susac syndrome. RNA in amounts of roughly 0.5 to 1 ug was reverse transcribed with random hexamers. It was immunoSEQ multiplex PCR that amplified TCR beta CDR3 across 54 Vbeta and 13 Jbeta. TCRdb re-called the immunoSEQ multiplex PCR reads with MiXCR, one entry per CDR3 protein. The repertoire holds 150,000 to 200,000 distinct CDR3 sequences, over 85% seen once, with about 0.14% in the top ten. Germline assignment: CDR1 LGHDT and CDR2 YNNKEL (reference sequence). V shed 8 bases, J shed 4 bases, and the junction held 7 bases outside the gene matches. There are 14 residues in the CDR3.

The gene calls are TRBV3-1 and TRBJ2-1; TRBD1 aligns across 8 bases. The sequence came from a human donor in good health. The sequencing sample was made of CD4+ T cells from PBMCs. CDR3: CASVQGQGYNEQFF. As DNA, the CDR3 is TGTGCCAGCGTCCAAGGACAGGGTTACAATGAGCAGTTCTTC.